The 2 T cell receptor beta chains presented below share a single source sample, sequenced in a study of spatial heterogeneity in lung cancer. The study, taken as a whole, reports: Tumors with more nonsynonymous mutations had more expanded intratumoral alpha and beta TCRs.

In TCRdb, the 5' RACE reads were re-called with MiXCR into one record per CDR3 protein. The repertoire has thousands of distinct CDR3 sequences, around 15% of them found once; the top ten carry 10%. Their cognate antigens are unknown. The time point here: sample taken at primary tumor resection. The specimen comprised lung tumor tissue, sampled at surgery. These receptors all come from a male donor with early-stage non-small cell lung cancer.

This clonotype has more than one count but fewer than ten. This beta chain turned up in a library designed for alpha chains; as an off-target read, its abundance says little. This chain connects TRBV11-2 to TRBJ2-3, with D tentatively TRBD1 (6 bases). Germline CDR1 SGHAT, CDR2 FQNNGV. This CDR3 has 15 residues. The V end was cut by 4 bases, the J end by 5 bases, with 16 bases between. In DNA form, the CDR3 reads TGTGCCAGCAGCTCACCGCTTGGGGGCAGAGATACGCAGTATTTT. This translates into CASSSPLGGRDTQYF.

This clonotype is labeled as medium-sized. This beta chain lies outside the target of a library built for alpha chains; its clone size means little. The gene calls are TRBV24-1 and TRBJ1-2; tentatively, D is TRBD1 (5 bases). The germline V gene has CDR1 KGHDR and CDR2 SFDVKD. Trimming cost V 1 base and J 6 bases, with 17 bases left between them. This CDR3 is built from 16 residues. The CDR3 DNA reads TGTGCCACCAGTGATTTTGCGTCCGGCAGGGCCGATGGCTACACCTTC. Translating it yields CATSDFASGRADGYTF.